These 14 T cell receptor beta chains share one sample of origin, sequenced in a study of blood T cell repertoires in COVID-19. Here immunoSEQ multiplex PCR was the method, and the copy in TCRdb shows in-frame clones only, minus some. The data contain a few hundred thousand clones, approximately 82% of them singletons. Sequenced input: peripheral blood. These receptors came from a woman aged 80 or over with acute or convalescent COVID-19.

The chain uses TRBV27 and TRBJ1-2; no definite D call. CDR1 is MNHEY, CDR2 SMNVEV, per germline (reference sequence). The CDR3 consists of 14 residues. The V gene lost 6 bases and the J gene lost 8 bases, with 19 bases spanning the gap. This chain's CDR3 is CASSNLERAGGYTF. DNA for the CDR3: TGTGCCAGCAGCAACTTAGAGAGGGCGGGCGGCTACACCTTC.

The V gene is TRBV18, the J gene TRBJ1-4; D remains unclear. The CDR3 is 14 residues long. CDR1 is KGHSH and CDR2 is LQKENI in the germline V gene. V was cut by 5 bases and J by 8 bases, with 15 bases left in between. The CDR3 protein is CASSIPGVKEKLFF. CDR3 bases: TGTGCCAGCTCAATTCCCGGGGTGAAGGAAAAACTGTTTTTT.

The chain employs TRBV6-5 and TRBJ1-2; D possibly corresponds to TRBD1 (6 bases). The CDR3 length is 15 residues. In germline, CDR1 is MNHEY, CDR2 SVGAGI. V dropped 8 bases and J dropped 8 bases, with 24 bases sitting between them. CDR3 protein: CASSEATWTVGGYTF. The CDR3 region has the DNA TGTGCCAGCTCAGAAGCAACCTGGACAGTTGGAGGCTACACCTTC.

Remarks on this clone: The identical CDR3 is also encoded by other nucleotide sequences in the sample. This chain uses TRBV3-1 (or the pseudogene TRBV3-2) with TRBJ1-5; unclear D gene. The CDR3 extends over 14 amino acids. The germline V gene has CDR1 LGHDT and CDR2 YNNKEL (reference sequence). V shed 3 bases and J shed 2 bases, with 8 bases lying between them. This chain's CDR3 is CASSHRGGNQPQHF. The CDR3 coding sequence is TGTGCCAGCAGCCATCGGGGTGGCAATCAGCCCCAGCATTTT.

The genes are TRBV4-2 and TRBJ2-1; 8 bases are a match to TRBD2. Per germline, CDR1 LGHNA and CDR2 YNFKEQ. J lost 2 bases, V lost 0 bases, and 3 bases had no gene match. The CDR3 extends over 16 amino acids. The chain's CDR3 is CASSQDNGGAYNEQFF. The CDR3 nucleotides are TGTGCCAGCAGCCAAGATAACGGGGGGGCCTACAATGAGCAGTTCTTC.

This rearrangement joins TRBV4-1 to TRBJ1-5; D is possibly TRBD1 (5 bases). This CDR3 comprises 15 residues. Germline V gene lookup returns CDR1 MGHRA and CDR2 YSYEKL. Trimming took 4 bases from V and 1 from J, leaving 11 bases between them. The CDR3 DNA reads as TGCGCCAGCAGCCCTCAAGGGGCCAGCAATCAGCCCCAGCATTTT. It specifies CASSPQGASNQPQHF.

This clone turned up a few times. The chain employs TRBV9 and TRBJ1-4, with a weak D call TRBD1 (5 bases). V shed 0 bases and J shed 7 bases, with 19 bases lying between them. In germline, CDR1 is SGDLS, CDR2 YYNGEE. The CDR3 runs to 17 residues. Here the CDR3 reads CASSVGGASVTVEKLFF. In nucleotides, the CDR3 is TGTGCCAGCAGCGTAGGCGGGGCGAGCGTGACCGTTGAAAAACTGTTTTTT.

The CDR3 sequence is CASSQARGRSHPDTQYF. The CDR3 DNA is TGCGCCAGCAGCCAAGCCAGGGGCAGATCTCACCCAGATACGCAGTATTTT. The gene calls are TRBV4-3 and TRBJ2-3; possibly TRBD1 for D (6 bases). Trimming pared 1 base from V and 4 bases from J, leaving 18 bases between. The CDR3 covers 17 residues. Germline-derived CDR1 and CDR2 are LGHNA and YSLEER.

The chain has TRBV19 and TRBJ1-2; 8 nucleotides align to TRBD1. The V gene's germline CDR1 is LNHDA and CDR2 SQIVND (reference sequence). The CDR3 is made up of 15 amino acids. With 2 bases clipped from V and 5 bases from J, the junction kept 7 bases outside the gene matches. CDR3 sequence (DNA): TGTGCCAGTAGTATACCGGGACAGGAAAGGTATGGCTACACCTTC. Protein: CASSIPGQERYGYTF.

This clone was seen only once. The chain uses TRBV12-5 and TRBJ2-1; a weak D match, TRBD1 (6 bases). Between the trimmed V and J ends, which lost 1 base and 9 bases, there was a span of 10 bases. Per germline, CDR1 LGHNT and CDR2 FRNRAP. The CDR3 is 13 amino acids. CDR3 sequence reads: CASGLDRVGEQFF. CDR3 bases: TGTGCTAGTGGTTTGGACAGGGTTGGTGAGCAGTTCTTC. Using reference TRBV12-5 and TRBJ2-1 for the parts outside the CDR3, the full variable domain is DARVTQTPRHKVTEMGQEVTMRCQPILGHNTVFWYRQTMMQGLELLAYFRNRAPLDDSGMPKDRFSAEMPDATLATLKIQPSEPRDSAVYFCASGLDRVGEQFFGPGTRLTVL.

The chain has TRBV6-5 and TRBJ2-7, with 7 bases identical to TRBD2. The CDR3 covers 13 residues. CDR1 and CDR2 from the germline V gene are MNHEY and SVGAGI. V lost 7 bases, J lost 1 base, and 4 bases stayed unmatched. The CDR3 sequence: CASKRGESYEQYF. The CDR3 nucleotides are TGTGCCAGCAAACGGGGGGAATCCTACGAGCAGTACTTC.

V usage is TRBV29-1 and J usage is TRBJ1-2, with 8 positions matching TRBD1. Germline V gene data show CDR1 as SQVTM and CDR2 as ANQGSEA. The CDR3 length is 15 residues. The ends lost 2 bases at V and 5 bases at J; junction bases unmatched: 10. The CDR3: CSVEMGTGGVYGYTF. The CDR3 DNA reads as TGCAGCGTTGAAATGGGGACAGGTGGGGTATATGGCTACACCTTC.

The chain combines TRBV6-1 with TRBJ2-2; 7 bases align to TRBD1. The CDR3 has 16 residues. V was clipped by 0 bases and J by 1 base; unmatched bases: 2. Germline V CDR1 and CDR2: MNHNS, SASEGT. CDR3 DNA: TGTGCCAGCAGTGAAGCCTGGACAGGGAACACCGGGGAGCTGTTTTTT. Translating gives CASSEAWTGNTGELFF.

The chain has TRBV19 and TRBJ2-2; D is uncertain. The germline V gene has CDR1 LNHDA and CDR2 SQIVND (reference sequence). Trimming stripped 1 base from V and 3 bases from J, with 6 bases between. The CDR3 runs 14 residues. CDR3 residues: CASSIVTDTGELFF. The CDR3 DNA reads TGTGCCAGTAGTATAGTAACGGACACCGGGGAGCTGTTTTTT.